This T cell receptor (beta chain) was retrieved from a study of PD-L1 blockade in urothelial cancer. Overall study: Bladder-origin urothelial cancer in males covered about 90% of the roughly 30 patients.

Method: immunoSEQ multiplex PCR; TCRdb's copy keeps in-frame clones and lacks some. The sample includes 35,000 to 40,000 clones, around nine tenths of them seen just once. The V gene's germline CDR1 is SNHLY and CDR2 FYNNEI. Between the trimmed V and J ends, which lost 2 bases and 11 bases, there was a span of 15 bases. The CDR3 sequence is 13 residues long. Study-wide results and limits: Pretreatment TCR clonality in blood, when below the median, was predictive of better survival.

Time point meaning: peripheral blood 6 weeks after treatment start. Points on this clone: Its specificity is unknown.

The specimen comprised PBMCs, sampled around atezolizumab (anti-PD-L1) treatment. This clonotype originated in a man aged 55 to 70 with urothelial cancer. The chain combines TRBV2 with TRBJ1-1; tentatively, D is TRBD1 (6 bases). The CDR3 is CASSESGALRAFF. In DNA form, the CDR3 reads TGTGCCAGCAGTGAATCAGGGGCCTTGAGGGCTTTCTTT. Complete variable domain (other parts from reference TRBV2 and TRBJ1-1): EPEVTQTPSHQVTQMGQEVILRCVPISNHLYFYWYRQILGQKVEFLVSFYNNEISEKSEIFDDQFSVERPDGSNFTLKIRSTKLEDSAMYFCASSESGALRAFFGQGTRLTVV.